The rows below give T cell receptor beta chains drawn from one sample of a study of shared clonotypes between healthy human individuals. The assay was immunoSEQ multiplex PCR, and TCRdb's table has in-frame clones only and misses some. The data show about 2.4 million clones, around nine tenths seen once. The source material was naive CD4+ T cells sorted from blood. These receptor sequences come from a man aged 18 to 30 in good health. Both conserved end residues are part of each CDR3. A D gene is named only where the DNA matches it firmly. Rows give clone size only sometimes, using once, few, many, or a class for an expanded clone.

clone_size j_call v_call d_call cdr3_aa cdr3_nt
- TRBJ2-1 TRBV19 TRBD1 CASGQALYNEQFF TGTGCCAGTGGACAGGCTCTATACAATGAGCAGTTCTTC
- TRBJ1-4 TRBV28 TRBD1 CASSRPGTGNEKLFF TGTGCCAGCAGTCGCCCCGGGACAGGGAACGAAAAACTGTTTTTT
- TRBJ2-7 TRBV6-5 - CASSYQGSYEQYF TGTGCCAGCAGTTATCAGGGATCCTACGAGCAGTACTTC
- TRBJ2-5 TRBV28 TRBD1 CASSWRPDRGWETQYF TGTGCCAGCAGTTGGCGTCCGGACAGGGGTTGGGAGACCCAGTACTTC
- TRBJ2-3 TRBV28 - CASGRAGTDTQYF TGTGCCAGCGGACGGGCAGGAACAGATACGCAGTATTTT
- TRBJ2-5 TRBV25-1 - CASSESRGQETQYF TGTGCCAGCAGTGAGAGTAGGGGGCAAGAGACCCAGTACTTC
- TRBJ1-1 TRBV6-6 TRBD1 CASRRQGVNTEAFF TGTGCCAGCAGGCGACAGGGGGTGAACACTGAAGCTTTCTTT
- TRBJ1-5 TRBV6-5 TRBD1 CASSSAGTGLYQPQHF TGTGCCAGCAGTTCCGCCGGGACAGGGCTCTATCAGCCCCAGCATTTT
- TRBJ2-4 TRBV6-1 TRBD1 CASGGQGKNIQYF TGTGCCAGCGGGGGACAGGGGAAAAACATTCAGTACTTC
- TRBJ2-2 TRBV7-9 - CASSSGYDTGELFF TGTGCCAGCAGCTCAGGGTACGACACCGGGGAGCTGTTTTTT
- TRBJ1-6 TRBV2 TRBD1 CAGQTGAFDLGGSPLHF TGTGCCGGACAGACAGGGGCCTTCGACTTGGGAGGTTCACCCCTCCACTTT
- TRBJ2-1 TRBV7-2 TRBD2 CASSSGTSRTEQFF TGTGCCAGCAGCTCGGGGACTAGCAGGACTGAGCAGTTCTTC
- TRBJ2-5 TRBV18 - CASSLTGARQETQYF TGTGCCAGCTCATTAACGGGGGCACGACAAGAGACCCAGTACTTC
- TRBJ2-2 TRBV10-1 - CASSRQVSGELFF TGCGCCAGCAGCCGACAGGTGTCCGGGGAGCTGTTTTTT
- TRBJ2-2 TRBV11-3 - CASSLDFRTGELFF TGTGCCAGCAGCTTAGATTTCCGCACCGGGGAGCTGTTTTTT
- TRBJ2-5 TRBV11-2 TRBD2 CASSRPGLAGGPETQHF TGTGCCAGCAGCCGTCCTGGGTTAGCGGGAGGGCCAGAGACCCAGCACTTC
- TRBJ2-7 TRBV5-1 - CASSRGQFEQYF TGCGCCAGCAGCCGAGGACAGTTCGAGCAGTACTTC
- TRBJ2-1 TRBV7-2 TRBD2 CASSSGLAGEDEQFF TGTGCCAGCAGCAGCGGCCTAGCGGGAGAGGATGAGCAGTTCTTC
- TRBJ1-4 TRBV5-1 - CASSFSPGNEKLFF TGCGCCAGCAGCTTTTCTCCTGGGAATGAAAAACTGTTTTTT
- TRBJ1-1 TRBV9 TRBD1 CASSVQGAKAFF TGTGCCAGCAGCGTGCAGGGGGCTAAAGCTTTCTTT
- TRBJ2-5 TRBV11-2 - CASSLARETQYF TGTGCCAGCAGCTTAGCACGGGAGACCCAGTACTTC
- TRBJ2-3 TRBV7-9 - CASSPVGNTDTQYF TGTGCCAGCAGCCCCGTAGGGAACACAGATACGCAGTATTTT
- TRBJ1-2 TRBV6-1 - CASSEGSYGYTF TGTGCCAGCAGTGAGGGCAGCTATGGCTACACCTTC
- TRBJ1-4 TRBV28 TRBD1 CASSPPHIETGWDEKLFF TGTGCCAGCAGTCCCCCCCACATTGAGACAGGGTGGGATGAAAAACTGTTTTTT
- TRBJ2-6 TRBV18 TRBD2 CASSPRSKGLPRGANVLTF TGTGCCAGCTCACCAAGGAGCAAGGGACTACCTCGTGGGGCCAACGTCCTGACTTTC
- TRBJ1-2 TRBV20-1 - CSATGNYGYTF TGCAGTGCTACGGGCAACTATGGCTACACCTTC
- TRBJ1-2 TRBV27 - CASSTRNGAGNYGYTF TGTGCCAGCAGTACACGGAACGGGGCGGGGAACTATGGCTACACCTTC
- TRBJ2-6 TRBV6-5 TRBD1 CASSYEGTAGANVLTF TGTGCCAGCAGTTACGAGGGGACAGCTGGGGCCAACGTCCTGACTTTC
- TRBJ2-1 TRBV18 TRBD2 CASSPPGGNEQFF TGTGCCAGCTCACCACCGGGGGGGAATGAGCAGTTCTTC
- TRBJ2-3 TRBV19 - CASSIWADTDTQYF TGTGCCAGTAGTATATGGGCGGACACAGATACGCAGTATTTT
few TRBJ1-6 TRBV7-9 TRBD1 CASSPSRGQGAESPLHF TGTGCCAGCAGCCCCAGTCGTGGACAGGGGGCAGAATCACCCCTCCACTTT
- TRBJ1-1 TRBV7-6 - CASSLDTTEAFF TGTGCCAGCAGCTTGGACACTACTGAAGCTTTCTTT
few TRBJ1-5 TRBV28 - CASSPPHRTQPQHF TGTGCCAGCAGTCCTCCCCATCGGACTCAGCCCCAGCATTTT
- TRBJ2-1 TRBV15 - CATSRDLSGYNEQFF TGTGCCACCAGCAGAGATCTTTCGGGGTACAATGAGCAGTTCTTC
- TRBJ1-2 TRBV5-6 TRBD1 CASSRQGALPNYGYTF TGTGCCAGCAGCCGACAGGGGGCACTTCCTAACTATGGCTACACCTTC
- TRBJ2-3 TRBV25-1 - CASSDAGAADTQYF TGTGCCAGCAGTGATGCAGGGGCCGCAGATACGCAGTATTTT
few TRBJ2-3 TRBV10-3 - CAISGTESTDTQYF TGTGCCATCAGTGGGACAGAAAGCACAGATACGCAGTATTTT
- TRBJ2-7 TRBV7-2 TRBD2 CASSGGAGTYEQYF TGTGCCAGCAGCGGGGGAGCGGGAACCTACGAGCAGTACTTC
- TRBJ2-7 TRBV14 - CASSQRVGFAGEQYF TGTGCCAGCAGCCAGAGGGTCGGGTTTGCCGGAGAGCAGTACTTC
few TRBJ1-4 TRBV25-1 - CASSDRPGVGNEKLFF TGTGCCAGCAGTGACAGGCCAGGGGTCGGTAATGAAAAACTGTTTTTT
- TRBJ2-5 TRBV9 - CASSAGEIGETQYF TGTGCCAGCAGCGCCGGTGAAATCGGGGAGACCCAGTACTTC
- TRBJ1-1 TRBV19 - CASSARVAEAFF TGTGCCAGTAGTGCCAGGGTCGCTGAAGCTTTCTTT
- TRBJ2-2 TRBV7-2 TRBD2 CASSFRGGVGPGELFF TGTGCCAGCAGCTTCCGGGGGGGAGTTGGTCCCGGGGAGCTGTTTTTT
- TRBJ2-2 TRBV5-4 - CASSVSNTGELFF TGTGCCAGCAGCGTATCTAACACCGGGGAGCTGTTTTTT
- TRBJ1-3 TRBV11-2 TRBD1 CASSPGQGLTGNTIYF TGTGCCAGCAGCCCGGGACAGGGATTAACTGGAAACACCATATATTTT
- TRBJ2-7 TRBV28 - CASSLGGGDEQYF TGTGCCAGCAGTTTGGGCGGGGGCGACGAGCAGTACTTC
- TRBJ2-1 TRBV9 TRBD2 CASSLFPGLANEQFF TGTGCCAGCAGCTTATTCCCGGGACTAGCCAATGAGCAGTTCTTC
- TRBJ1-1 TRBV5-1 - CASSLVMAGSTEAFF TGCGCCAGCAGCTTGGTGATGGCGGGATCCACTGAAGCTTTCTTT
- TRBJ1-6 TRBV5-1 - CASSLVGVDGNSPLHF TGCGCCAGCAGCTTGGTAGGGGTTGACGGTAATTCACCCCTCCACTTT
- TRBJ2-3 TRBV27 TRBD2 CASSRSLAGTDTQYF TGTGCCAGCAGTCGATCACTAGCGGGCACAGATACGCAGTATTTT